This note documents a single T cell receptor beta chain sequence. Its antigen is not yet known. The input lacks base qualities; no much larger clone sits a single base away. TCR CDR3 regions were amplified from genomic DNA by multiplex PCR using the deep immunoSEQ assay. Extracted genomic DNA from each cell subset was distributed evenly across all wells of several immunoSEQ 96-well plates, and each plate was treated as a replicate. For sorted subsets, approximately 210 ng genomic DNA, equal to 30,000 to 35,000 T cell genomes, was loaded into each replicate PCR. The purified libraries were quantified using a Qubit 3.0 fluorometer, sized with a Bioanalyzer 2100, and then quantified again using the KAPA Library Quantification kit. Every immunoSEQ 96-well plate was sequenced on a dedicated single-read 150-cycle Illumina NextSeq 550 flow cell. Under the source paper's analysis protocol: The immunoSEQ output contained only junctional sequences without quality scores, so filtering could not match that applied to full-length reads. To assign V/J genes and CDR3, sequences were annotated against IMGT germline references using PyIR, a Python wrapper for IgBLAST v1.9. Reads were filtered out if the reads had weak V/J assignments (E-value above 1e-6), no CDR3, stop codons, out-of-frame junctions, or ambiguous translated residues. V3J clonotypes were defined as sequences sharing an identical inferred V gene, J gene, and CDR3 amino acid sequence. The percentage overlap between two repertoires was calculated by dividing the number of shared unique clonotypes by the size of the smaller repertoire. Repertoire richness was assessed with RTK rarefaction, the Chao1 estimator, and Recon v2.1 estimates of unobserved clonotypes. For all TCRbeta clonotypes obtained by the gDNA method from a handful of donors, generation probabilities were computed with OLGA. Imported from immuneACCESS, the table was reduced by TCRdb to in-frame sequences with V and J called. These copies leave out some clones; in studies compared against another copy, an unresolved V gene accounts for under half, and the cause of the remainder is not known. V, J and clone size reflect that table, while D and trimming were determined from the DNA. The sample table shows hundreds of thousands of clones, and about 92% are seen once. The biggest ten clones account for approximately 25% of the sample.

Here V drops 5 bases and J drops 3 bases, and the junction holds 4 bases not matched to any gene. CDR1 and CDR2 (SGHNT, YYREEE) derive from the germline V gene (reference sequence). The CDR3 holds 13 amino acids from the cysteine to the phenylalanine. Just the 39-base CDR3 DNA is kept, in frame starting at base 1. The sample is drawn from a study of shared clonotypes between healthy human individuals (dated by TCRdb to the early 2020s). Some background on the complete study: A few men and a couple of women, aged 18 to 49 years, made up the cohort. For each donor, CD4 naive and CD4 memory were each run on three plates, CD8 naive on two plates, and CD8 memory on one plate. To estimate repertoire size and how much clonotypes are shared between individuals, the study performed deep sequencing of blood TCR repertoires from about 5 healthy adults. Libraries were prepared and TCR repertoires were sequenced by different laboratories using diverse techniques, in order to increase sequencing depth and limit assay-specific biases. Each donor's leukapheresis produced roughly between about 0.85 and 10 billion PBMCs.

For the CD8 naive samples, CD45RO-negative cells were positively selected for CCR7, yielding a CD45RA+CCR7+ population from which TemRA cells were excluded. The donors were healthy, HIV-negative adults who had no recently reported acute infections or vaccinations. All donors were Caucasian adults living in Nashville, Tennessee, USA. Blood was obtained by leukapheresis, after which PBMCs were separated by Ficoll-Histopaque density gradient centrifugation and cryopreserved in liquid nitrogen vapor phase. Analytical flow cytometry was used to check the purity and quantity of each magnetically sorted T cell population. Genomic DNA was isolated from each sorted fraction and quantified by UV absorbance on a Nanodrop 2000c. Here is what the overall study found, with its caveats: The small number of donors limited the genetic and exposure-history diversity represented. Based on pairwise subsampling, the degree of clonotype sharing among donors was expected to be affected by sequencing depth. Compared with non-shared clonotypes, clonotypes shared by all four sorted-subset donors had higher generation probabilities. Only blood was sampled, and tissue TCR repertoires likely differ from those in blood. Roughly 5.2% of naive CD4, around 4% of naive CD8, around 2.3% of memory CD4, and around 0.4% of memory CD8 clonotypes were shared across a few donors. Even with the large sequencing depth, rarefaction of the sorted-subset datasets indicated that sequencing was incomplete. Naive subsets generally had larger estimated clonotype richness than memory subsets.

The sample was naive CD8+ T cells sorted from blood. In light of the paper, this sample's cell subset or site label describes: CD45RA+CCR7+. The receptor was derived from a man aged 25 to 45 in good health. The chain couples TRBV5-4 to TRBJ2-7; the junction holds 8 bases that match TRBD1. The CDR3 reads CASRGTGDYEQYF. At the DNA level, the sequence is TGTGCCAGCAGGGGGACAGGTGACTACGAGCAGTACTTC.